The sequence of this T cell receptor (beta chain) was determined in a study of radiotherapy plus CTLA-4 blockade in lung cancer. About this clone: Other nucleotide sequences from this sample produce the same CDR3.

Germline assignment: CDR1 SGHTA and CDR2 FQGNSA. V lost 1 base and J 4 bases, leaving 4 bases between the germline ends. The CDR3 totals 12 residues. TCRdb's copy holds only in-frame clones and misses some; the assay was immunoSEQ multiplex PCR. Among 110,000 or so clones listed, just under 80% were seen once. The TCR comes from a human donor with non-small cell lung cancer who had a partial response to radiotherapy plus ipilimumab. The sequencing used peripheral blood, collected from a patient treated with radiotherapy plus ipilimumab. The chain carries TRBV7-2 and TRBJ1-2; the D is unclear. Here the CDR3 DNA reads TGTGCCAGCAGCTTAGGGGCCTATGGCTACACCTTC. Its protein product is CASSLGAYGYTF.